This T cell receptor beta chain was sequenced in a study of PD-1 blockade in classical Hodgkin lymphoma. Profiled with immunoSEQ multiplex PCR; TCRdb holds only in-frame clones, not every one. The sample has around 29,000 clones, approximately 88% seen once. Details on this clone: Its specificity is unknown.

General study findings and limits: Repertoires differed for reasons still undefined, possibly disease activity or prior therapy.

Time point noted: newly diagnosed, previously untreated cHL patient sample. Magnetic negative selection was used to purify CD4+ T cells from thawed PBMCs. CDR1 and CDR2 (germline): GTSNPN, SVGIG (reference sequence). The CDR3 totals 14 residues. V was shortened by 7 bases and J by 1 base, with 17 bases between the two germline ends. Source material: CD4+ T cells from blood. This TCR was sampled from a human donor with classical Hodgkin lymphoma. The chain links TRBV30 to TRBJ2-7; TRBD2 might be the D (5 bases). CDR3 region: CASTRTDYSYEQYF. CDR3 coding DNA: TGTGCCTCGACGCGTACAGACTATTCCTACGAGCAGTACTTC. Supplemented by reference TRBV30 and TRBJ2-7, the full variable domain reads SQTIHQWPATLVQPVGSPLSLECTVEGTSNPNLYWYRQAAGRGLQLLFYSVGIGQISSEVPQNLSASRPQDRQFILSSKKLLLSDSGFYLCASTRTDYSYEQYFGPGTRLTVT.